This note documents a single T cell receptor beta chain sequence. The assay was immunoSEQ multiplex PCR, and TCRdb's table has in-frame clones only and misses some. The sample yields around 260,000 clones, around 87% seen once. The data originate from a study of blood T cell repertoires in COVID-19. Study-level information: Sites in the United States, Italy and Spain provided acute and convalescent COVID-19 samples.

The CDR3 sequence is 14 residues long. Per the germline V gene, CDR1 is ENHRY and CDR2 is SYGVKD. The J segment lost 2 bases and the V segment lost 6 bases, leaving 4 bases of the junction unmatched. The origin of this receptor is a woman between 40 and 50 years old who had recovered from COVID-19. The chain employs TRBV10-3 and TRBJ2-7; TRBD1 matches 10 bases. What was sequenced was peripheral blood. In DNA, the CDR3 is TGTGCCATCAGGGTGACAGGGGGCCCCTACGAGCAGTACTTC. Translation: CAIRVTGGPYEQYF.